This T cell receptor (beta chain) was observed in a study of beta chain features in type 1 diabetes. Study in general: Patients looked much like healthy donors when it came to age, gender and cell yields.

Germline values: CDR1 ENHRY, CDR2 SYGVKD. Between the trimmed V and J ends, which lost 7 bases and 2 bases, there was a span of 11 bases. This CDR3 has 13 amino acids. Expressed TCRB transcripts were sequenced, since all the RNA that had been isolated was reverse transcribed. About 3.57 million reads, on average, came from each naive, central memory and regulatory T cell sample. The assay was immunoSEQ multiplex PCR, and TCRdb's table has in-frame clones only and misses some. The table lists 300,000 to 450,000 clones, around 12% of them singletons. As for this clone: Its antigen is currently unknown.

Regarding the study as a whole: The study found moderately but significantly shorter TCRB CDR3s in all four CD4+ subsets of Type 1 diabetes patients. It was among patients, rather than healthy donors, that naive, central memory and Treg TCRB repertoires appeared more similar.

The clonotype comes from a young woman with type 1 diabetes. The chain couples TRBV10-3 to TRBJ1-2, with D possibly matching TRBD1 (6 bases). The sequenced sample was naive CD4+ T cells from blood. The CDR3 spells CAINRQENYGYTF. The CDR3 DNA is TGTGCCATCAATCGACAGGAAAACTATGGCTACACCTTC.